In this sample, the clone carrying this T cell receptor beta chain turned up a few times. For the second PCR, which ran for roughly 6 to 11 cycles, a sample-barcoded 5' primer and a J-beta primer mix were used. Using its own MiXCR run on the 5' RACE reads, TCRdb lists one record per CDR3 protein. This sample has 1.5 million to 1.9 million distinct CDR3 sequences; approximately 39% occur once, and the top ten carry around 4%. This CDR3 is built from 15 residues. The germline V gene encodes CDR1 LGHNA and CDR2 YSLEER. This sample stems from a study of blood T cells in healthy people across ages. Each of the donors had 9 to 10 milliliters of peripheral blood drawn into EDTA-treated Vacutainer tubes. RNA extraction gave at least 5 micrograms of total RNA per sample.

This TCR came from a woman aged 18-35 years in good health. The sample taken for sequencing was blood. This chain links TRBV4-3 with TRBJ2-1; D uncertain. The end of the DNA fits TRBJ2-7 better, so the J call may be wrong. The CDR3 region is CASSQEADSYNEQYF. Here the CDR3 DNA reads TGCGCCAGCAGCCAAGAGGCAGATTCCTACAATGAGCAGTACTTC.